The next 15 T cell receptor beta chains were all read from a single sample in a study of molecular identifiers for immune sequencing clone quantification. TCRdb re-called the PCR reads through MiXCR, storing one row per CDR3 protein. This table has 85,000 to 90,000 distinct CDR3 sequences, 25% appearing once. Sequencing was done on a sample of naive CD8+ T cells from blood, with Jurkat cell RNA spiked in. Stated subset: FACS-sorted CD8+CD4-CCR7+CD45RA+ naive T cells. Receptors originate from a human donor in good health. Some libraries in this study had Jurkat cell RNA spiked in.

The sample holds many counts of this clonotype. This chain connects TRBV28 to TRBJ2-3, with TRBD1 as a possible D gene (6 bases). This CDR3 region has 18 residues. V was clipped by 4 bases and J by 1 base, with 21 bases between them. CDR1 MDHEN and CDR2 SYDVKM come from the germline V gene. DNA for the CDR3: TGTGCCAGCAGTTCTCTACCTCTTTACAGGGCCCGCACAGATACGCAGTATTTT. Protein sequence: CASSSLPLYRARTDTQYF.

In the case of this clonotype: Its ends do not fully match the called genes, so a read error is possible. The chain employs TRBV7-9 and TRBJ2-1; TRBD2 aligns across 7 bases. The CDR3 is 14 amino acids. Germline V gene data show CDR1 as SEHNR and CDR2 as FQNEAQ (reference sequence). CDR3 amino acids: CASNLSGRGYEQFF. Here the CDR3 DNA reads TGTGCCAGCAACTTATCGGGGCGGGGGTATGAGCAGTTCTTC.

Comment on this clonotype: This could be a read error, since a much larger clone is one nucleotide away. The rearrangement links TRBV30 to TRBJ2-1; TRBD2 matches 10 bases. Germline CDR1 reads GTSNPN; CDR2 reads SVGIG (reference sequence). This CDR3 spans 15 amino acids. The CDR3 loop is CAWSVLAGPYSEQFF. CDR3 DNA sequence: TGTGCCTGGAGTGTACTAGCGGGGCCTTACAGTGAGCAGTTCTTC.

This clonotype was seen a few times. The chain carries TRBV30 and TRBJ2-1; TRBD1 matches 7 bases. From germline, CDR1 is GTSNPN and CDR2 SVGIG (reference sequence). The CDR3 runs 13 residues. Trimming took 3 bases from V and 16 from J; bases not matched to a gene: 15. CDR3 amino acids: CAWSPGTALGHFF. CDR3 in DNA: TGTGCCTGGAGCCCCGGGACAGCGCTTGGGCATTTCTTC.

This clonotype has more than one count but fewer than ten. A much larger clonotype is one base distant, so this may be a read error. The rearrangement links TRBV29-1 to TRBJ2-5; D not certain. Germline CDR1 and CDR2: SQVTM and ANQGSEA. The CDR3 runs to 12 residues. The CDR3 protein is CSAWAGQGTQYF. The CDR3 bases are TGCAGCGCCTGGGCAGGCCAAGGGACCCAGTACTTC.

This clonotype was picked up a small number of times. CDR3 nucleotide sequence: TGTGCCAGCAGAGGACTAGCGGGGGGGTCCGGGGAGCTGTTTTTT. Its protein product is CASRGLAGGSGELFF. The chain is built from TRBV27 and TRBJ2-2; 15 bases fit TRBD2. CDR3 length equals 15 residues. CDR1 is MNHEY and CDR2 is SMNVEV in the germline V gene (reference sequence). Germline trimming cut 6 bases from V and 6 bases from J; bases unmatched to any gene: 2.

The V call is TRBV4-2, the J call TRBJ2-7; 9 bases align to TRBD1. Trimming cost V 4 bases and J 0 bases; bases outside gene matches: 10. This CDR3 has 17 residues. From germline, CDR1 is LGHNA and CDR2 YNFKEQ. As DNA, the CDR3 is TGTGCCAGCAGCCGAGAAGGGACAGGGCTGAGCTCCTACGAGCAGTACTTC. This codes for CASSREGTGLSSYEQYF.

This clonotype has a handful of counts. V gene TRBV30 combines with J gene TRBJ2-1; D gene uncertain. The CDR3 runs 15 residues. V dropped 3 bases and J dropped 2 bases, with 14 bases sitting between them. Germline lookup yields CDR1 GTSNPN and CDR2 SVGIG (reference sequence). DNA of the CDR3: TGTGCCTGGAGCGGCGGTACCCAGCCCTACAATGAGCAGTTCTTC. Its translation: CAWSGGTQPYNEQFF.

This clonotype occurred many times. The chain is built from TRBV5-1 and TRBJ1-5; 7 bases agree with TRBD1. Germline lookup yields CDR1 SGHRS and CDR2 YFSETQ. Losses at the gene ends were 0 bases for V and 7 bases for J; bases not matched to a gene: 4. The CDR3 length is 14 residues. CDR3 coding DNA: TGCGCCAGCAGCTTGGGACAGGGTATACAGCCCCAGCATTTT. It encodes CASSLGQGIQPQHF.

With respect to this clonotype: A read error may be the cause here, since a much bigger clone is one base away. The chain links TRBV7-6 to TRBJ1-2; TRBD1 is a possible D gene (6 bases). Trimming stripped 5 bases from V and 8 bases from J, with 18 bases between. The CDR3 length is 14 residues. Germline CDR1 SGHVS, CDR2 FNYEAQ. CDR3 residues: CASSRNGQSYGYTF. The CDR3 DNA reads TGTGCCAGCAGCCGAAATGGACAGTCCTACGGCTACACCTTC.

This clonotype has just a few counts. The chain recombines TRBV10-3 with TRBJ2-2; D may be TRBD1 (5 bases). This CDR3 region has 15 residues. V was trimmed by 0 bases and J by 8 bases, leaving 13 bases between them. The germline V gene encodes CDR1 ENHRY and CDR2 SYGVKD. CDR3 residues: CAISESGRASGELFF. CDR3 nucleotides: TGTGCCATCAGTGAGTCAGGCAGGGCTTCGGGGGAGCTGTTTTTT.

Regarding this clonotype: Just one base apart from a much larger clone, this may be a read error. This chain joins TRBV9 and TRBJ2-7, with D possibly being TRBD1 or TRBD2 (5 bases each). Germline CDR1 SGDLS, CDR2 YYNGEE. CDR3 length: 13 amino acids. The CDR3 here is CAISVDGGYEQYF. The CDR3 nucleotides are TGTGCCATCAGCGTAGATGGGGGCTACGAGCAGTACTTC.

As to this clonotype: A much larger clone lies one base from this, so it may be a read error. The chain recombines TRBV6-5 with TRBJ2-5; D is perhaps TRBD2 (5 bases). CDR1 is MNHEY and CDR2 is SVGAGI in the germline V gene. The CDR3 sequence is 13 residues long. The DNA of the CDR3 is TGTGCCAGAGAGGACTCCCCACAAGAGCCCCAGTACTTC. Its protein product is CAREDSPQEPQYF.

Ten or more counts support this clonotype. Its ends do not fully match the called genes, so a read error is possible. This chain joins TRBV6-6 and TRBJ2-3, with 8 nucleotides matching TRBD1. The CDR3 loop spans 13 amino acids. Germline V lookup: CDR1 MNHNY, CDR2 SVGAGI (reference sequence). The CDR3 spells CASIGTGTDTQYF. CDR3 DNA: TGTGCCAGCATCGGGACAGGCACCGATACGCAGTATTTT.

Worth noting for this clonotype: One base away lies a much larger clone, so this may be a sequencing read error. The J gene is TRBJ2-3, the V gene TRBV10-2, with D tentatively TRBD2 (6 bases). The CDR3 is 11 amino acids. With 6 bases removed from V and 10 bases from J, the gap between germline ends came to 11 bases. Germline loops: CDR1 WSHSY, CDR2 SAAADI. CDR3 bases: TGCGCCAGCAGAACCGGGACTGCGCAGTATTTT. Amino acid sequence: CASRTGTAQYF.